This is a list of T cell receptor beta chains from one sample in a study of patients and donors after allogeneic stem cell transplantation. TCRdb re-called the RT-PCR reads through MiXCR, storing one row per CDR3 protein. The sample lists 190,000 or so distinct CDR3 sequences, about 38% occurring once. The sample taken for sequencing was blood, either unsorted or a sorted T cell fraction (not recorded which). These receptors were taken from a human donor who was either an allogeneic HSCT recipient or a stem cell or donor lymphocyte infusion donor (not recorded which). It is not recorded whose cells these are; they may come from a transplant donor. The CDR3 runs from the conserved cysteine through the conserved F or W. Clone size, where shown, is once, few, many, or a class for clones that have expanded.

V gene,J gene,clone size,CDR3 protein
TRBV3-1,TRBJ2-5,-,CASSQLAGGQETQYF
TRBV5-5,TRBJ1-5,-,CASSLEGRGRDQPQHF
TRBV28,TRBJ2-4,few,CASSFADTLIAKNIQYF
TRBV9,TRBJ2-6,-,CASSVLGSGANVLTF
TRBV20-1,TRBJ1-2,few,CRVGVNYGYTF
TRBV20-1,TRBJ2-3,few,CSARRVATDTQYF
TRBV12-3/TRBV12-4,TRBJ2-7,few,CASSLGLRDHEQYF
TRBV20-1,TRBJ2-3,-,CSANSGGASDTQYF
TRBV12-3/TRBV12-4,TRBJ1-1,few,CASSLVSVSKAFF
TRBV5-6,TRBJ2-1,-,CASSTGTYNEQFF
TRBV12-3/TRBV12-4,TRBJ1-1,few,CASTVLVRDREYTEAFF
TRBV7-9,TRBJ2-1,-,CASSSPGGPDGEQFF
TRBV9,TRBJ2-3,-,CASSVPRSGQGARDTQYF
TRBV7-2,TRBJ1-1,few,CASSEEGLTEAFF
TRBV14,TRBJ2-1,-,CASSLSPLGHSYNEQFF
TRBV4-3,TRBJ2-3,-,CASSQGGGETDTQYF
TRBV7-9,TRBJ1-3,-,CASSLVPSSGNTIYF
TRBV4-2,TRBJ1-6,many,CASSQESGYNSPLHF
TRBV4-3,TRBJ1-6,-,CASSQEGNSYNSPLHF
TRBV10-3,TRBJ2-5,-,CAISGLAEETQYF
TRBV10-3,TRBJ1-2,-,CAISAGTDYGYTF
TRBV20-1,TRBJ2-1,few,CSARGRGTGKRNSYNEQFF
TRBV12-3/TRBV12-4,TRBJ2-7,many,CASSLGGGVRRYEQYF